Each of the 10 T cell receptor beta chains below was sequenced from the same sample in a study of blood T cell repertoires in COVID-19. Using immunoSEQ multiplex PCR, the repertoire was profiled, and TCRdb retains in-frame clones only, with some absent. The sample has fewer than 120,000 clones, approximately 90% seen once. The source material was peripheral blood. Receptors were obtained from a woman between 45 and 60 years old with acute or convalescent COVID-19.

This clone was seen just once. The J gene is TRBJ1-4, the V gene TRBV18; maybe TRBD1 (5 bases). V gave up 1 base and J gave up 3 bases, with 9 bases separating them. CDR3 length: 15 amino acids. CDR1 and CDR2 from the germline V gene are KGHSH and LQKENI. CDR3 amino acids: CASSPQGIANEKLFF. CDR3 bases: TGTGCCAGCTCACCACAGGGGATCGCTAATGAAAAACTGTTTTTT.

CDR3 in amino acids: CATSTGGNTGELFF. Here the CDR3 DNA reads TGTGCCACCTCTACAGGGGGTAACACCGGGGAGCTGTTTTTT. The V gene is TRBV2, the J gene TRBJ2-2; 8 bases align to TRBD1. J lost 2 bases, V lost 10 bases, and 6 bases had no gene match. The CDR3 is made up of 14 amino acids. Germline V gene data show CDR1 as SNHLY and CDR2 as FYNNEI.

Of note for this clone: This CDR3 is also generated by other DNA sequences in the sample. Here the CDR3 DNA reads TGTGCCAGCAGCCCCGGTCTAGCGGGGGGTGAGCAGTTCTTC. Residues: CASSPGLAGGEQFF. The V and J genes are TRBV7-2 and TRBJ2-1; 11 nucleotides align to TRBD2. Germline V gene sequence: CDR1 SGHTA, CDR2 FQGNSA. Trimming took 5 bases from V and 9 from J; bases not matched to a gene: 6. This CDR3 comprises 14 residues.

This clone was seen more than once but under ten times. The CDR3 nucleotides read TGTGCCAGCAGCCCCCAAGCGGGAGGCCCCTACAATGAGCAGTTCTTC. The encoded protein is CASSPQAGGPYNEQFF. This chain connects TRBV3-1 (or the pseudogene TRBV3-2) to TRBJ2-1; 9 positions agree with TRBD2. Germline V gene lookup returns CDR1 LGHDT and CDR2 YNNKEL (reference sequence). CDR3 length: 16 residues. Trimming took 4 bases from V and 2 from J; bases not matched to a gene: 6.

The chain combines TRBV5-1 with TRBJ1-4; D is possibly TRBD1 (5 bases). V lost 4 bases to trimming and J lost 6 bases, with 19 bases between them. The germline V gene encodes CDR1 SGHRS and CDR2 YFSETQ. This CDR3 contains 16 residues. CDR3 amino acids: CASSPHQGKGDEKLFF. In DNA, the CDR3 is TGCGCCAGCAGCCCCCACCAGGGAAAGGGTGATGAAAAACTGTTTTTT.

This clone is a singleton in its sample. The chain couples TRBV11-2 to TRBJ1-2, with 8 bases matching TRBD1. Germline V gene data show CDR1 as SGHAT and CDR2 as FQNNGV. The junction had 3 bases not matched to a gene; V was cut back by 2 bases and J by 4 bases. The CDR3 extends over 14 amino acids. The DNA of the CDR3 is TGTGCCAGCAGCTTACAGGGGGCTACCTATGGCTACACCTTC. Translated: CASSLQGATYGYTF.

The chain is built from TRBV5-1 and TRBJ1-6; TRBD1 agrees at 7 bases. V was pared by 2 bases and J by 7 bases, with 6 bases of the junction left unmatched. Germline V gene data show CDR1 as SGHRS and CDR2 as YFSETQ. This CDR3 comprises 15 residues. CDR3 sequence reads: CASSFNPGGNSPLHF. DNA of the CDR3: TGCGCCAGCAGCTTTAATCCAGGGGGGAATTCACCCCTCCACTTT.

The chain employs TRBV28 and TRBJ2-4; TRBD1 aligns across 9 bases. The length of the CDR3 is 17 residues. Losses at the gene ends were 4 bases for V and 4 bases for J; bases not matched to a gene: 11. Germline V gene sequence: CDR1 MDHEN, CDR2 SYDVKM. CDR3 DNA sequence: TGTGCCAGCAGTTCGCCGGGACAGGGAAACCAGAAAAACATTCAGTACTTC. This encodes CASSSPGQGNQKNIQYF.

As concerns this clone: The same CDR3 is also encoded by other DNA sequences in this sample. The chain combines TRBV25-1 with TRBJ2-3, with 12 nucleotides matching TRBD2. After removal of 6 bases from V and 4 bases from J, the junction contained 2 bases not matched to a gene. The germline V gene has CDR1 MGHDK and CDR2 SYGVNS. The CDR3 is 14 amino acids. The CDR3 here is CASSLAGGPDTQYF. CDR3 bases: TGTGCCAGCAGCCTAGCGGGAGGGCCAGATACGCAGTATTTT. Variable domain in full (rest from reference TRBV25-1 and TRBJ2-3): EADIYQTPRYLVIGTGKKITLECSQTMGHDKMYWYQQDPGMELHLIHYSYGVNSTEKGDLSSESTVSRIRTEHFPLTLESARPSHTSQYLCASSLAGGPDTQYFGPGTRLTVL.

The CDR3 protein is CASSAGISNQPQHF. The CDR3 DNA is TGTGCCAGCAGCGCAGGAATTAGCAATCAGCCCCAGCATTTT. The chain recombines TRBV7-2 with TRBJ1-5; D is unresolved. This CDR3 spans 14 amino acids. CDR1 SGHTA and CDR2 FQGNSA come from the germline V gene. Between the trimmed V and J ends, which lost 5 bases and 0 bases, there was a span of 8 bases.